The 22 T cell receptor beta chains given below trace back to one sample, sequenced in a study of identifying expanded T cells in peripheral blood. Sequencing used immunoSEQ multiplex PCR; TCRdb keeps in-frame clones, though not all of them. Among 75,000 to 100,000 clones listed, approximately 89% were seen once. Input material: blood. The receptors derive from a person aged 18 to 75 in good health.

CDR3 loop: CASSKQGANTEAFF. Written as DNA, the CDR3 is TGTGCCAGCAGCAAACAGGGGGCGAACACTGAAGCTTTCTTT. The rearrangement links TRBV11-2 to TRBJ1-1, with 9 bases aligning to TRBD1. The CDR3 length is 14 residues. V shed 5 bases, J shed 1 base, and the junction held 2 bases outside the gene matches. In germline, CDR1 is SGHAT, CDR2 FQNNGV.

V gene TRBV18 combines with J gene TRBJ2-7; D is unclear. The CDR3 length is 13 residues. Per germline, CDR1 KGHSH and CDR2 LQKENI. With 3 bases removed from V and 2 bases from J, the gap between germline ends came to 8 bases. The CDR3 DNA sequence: TGTGCCAGCTCACCGACTGGGACCTACGAGCAGTACTTC. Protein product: CASSPTGTYEQYF.

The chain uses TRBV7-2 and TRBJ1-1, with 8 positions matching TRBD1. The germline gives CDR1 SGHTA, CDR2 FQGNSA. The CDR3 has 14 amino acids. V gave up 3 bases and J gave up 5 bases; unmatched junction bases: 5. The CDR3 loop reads CASSFSWTGTEAFF. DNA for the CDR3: TGTGCCAGCAGCTTTTCTTGGACAGGGACTGAAGCTTTCTTT.

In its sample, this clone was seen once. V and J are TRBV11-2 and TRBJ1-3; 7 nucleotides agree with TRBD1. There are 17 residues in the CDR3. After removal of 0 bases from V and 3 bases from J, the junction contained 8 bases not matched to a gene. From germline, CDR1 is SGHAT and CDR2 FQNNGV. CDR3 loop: CASSLDSFRTGGNTIYF. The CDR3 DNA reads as TGTGCCAGCAGCTTAGATAGCTTCAGGACAGGTGGAAACACCATATATTTT.

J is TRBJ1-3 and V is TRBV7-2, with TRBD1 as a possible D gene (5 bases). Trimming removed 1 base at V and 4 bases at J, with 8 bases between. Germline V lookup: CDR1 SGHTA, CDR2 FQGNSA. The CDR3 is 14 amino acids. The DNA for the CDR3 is TGTGCCAGCAGCTTAGACGGGGGAGGAAACACCATATATTTT. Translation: CASSLDGGGNTIYF.

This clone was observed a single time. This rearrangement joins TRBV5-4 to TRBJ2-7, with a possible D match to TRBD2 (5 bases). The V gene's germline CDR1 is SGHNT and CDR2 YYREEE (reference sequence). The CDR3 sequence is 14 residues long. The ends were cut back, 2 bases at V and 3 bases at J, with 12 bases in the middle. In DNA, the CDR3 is TGTGCCAGCAGCTTAGCGGTCCAGGACTACGAGCAGTACTTC. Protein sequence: CASSLAVQDYEQYF.

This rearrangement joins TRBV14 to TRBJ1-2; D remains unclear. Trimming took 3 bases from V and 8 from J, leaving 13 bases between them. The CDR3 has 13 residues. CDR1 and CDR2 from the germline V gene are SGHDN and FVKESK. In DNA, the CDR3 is TGTGCCAGCAGCCAGGCCCGGTTTGGCGGCTACACCTTC. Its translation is CASSQARFGGYTF.

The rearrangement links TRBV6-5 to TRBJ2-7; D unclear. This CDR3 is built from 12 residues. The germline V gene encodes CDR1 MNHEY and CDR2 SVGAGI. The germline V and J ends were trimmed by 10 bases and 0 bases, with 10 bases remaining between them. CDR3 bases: TGTGCCACCAGGACGTTCTCCTACGAGCAGTACTTC. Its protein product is CATRTFSYEQYF.

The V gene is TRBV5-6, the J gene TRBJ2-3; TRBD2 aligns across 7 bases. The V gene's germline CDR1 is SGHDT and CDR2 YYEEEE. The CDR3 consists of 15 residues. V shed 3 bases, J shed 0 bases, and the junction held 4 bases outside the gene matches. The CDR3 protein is CASSYYSGSTDTQYF. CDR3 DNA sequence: TGTGCCAGCAGCTATTATAGCGGGAGCACAGATACGCAGTATTTT. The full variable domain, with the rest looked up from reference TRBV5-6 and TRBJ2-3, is DAGVTQSPTHLIKTRGQQVTLRCSPKSGHDTVSWYQQALGQGPQFIFQYYEEEERQRGNFPDRFSGHQFPNYSSELNVNALLLGDSALYLCASSYYSGSTDTQYFGPGTRLTVL.

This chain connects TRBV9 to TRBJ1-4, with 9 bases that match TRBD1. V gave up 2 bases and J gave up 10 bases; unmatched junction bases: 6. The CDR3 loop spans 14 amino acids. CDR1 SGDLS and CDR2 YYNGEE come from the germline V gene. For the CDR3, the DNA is TGTGCCAGCAGCGTCGGACAGGGGCCTGGAAAACTGTTTTTT. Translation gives CASSVGQGPGKLFF.

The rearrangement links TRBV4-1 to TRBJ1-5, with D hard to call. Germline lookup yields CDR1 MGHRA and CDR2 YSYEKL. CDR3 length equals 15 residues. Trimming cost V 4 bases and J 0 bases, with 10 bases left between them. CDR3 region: CASSRTPGSNQPQHF. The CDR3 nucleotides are TGCGCCAGCAGCCGAACTCCAGGTAGCAATCAGCCCCAGCATTTT.

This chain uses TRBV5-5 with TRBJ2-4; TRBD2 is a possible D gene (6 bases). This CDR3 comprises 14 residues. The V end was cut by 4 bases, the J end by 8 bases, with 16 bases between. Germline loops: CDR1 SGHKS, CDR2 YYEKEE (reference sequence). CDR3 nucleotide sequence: TGTGCCAGCAGCCGAGACCGGACGGGGGACATTCAGTACTTC. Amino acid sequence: CASSRDRTGDIQYF.

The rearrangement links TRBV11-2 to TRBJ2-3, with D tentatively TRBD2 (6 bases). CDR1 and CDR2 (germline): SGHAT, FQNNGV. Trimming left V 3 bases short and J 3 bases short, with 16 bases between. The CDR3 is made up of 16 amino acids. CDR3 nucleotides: TGTGCCAGCAGCTTTCGGGCTAGCGACCAAACAGATACGCAGTATTTT. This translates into CASSFRASDQTDTQYF. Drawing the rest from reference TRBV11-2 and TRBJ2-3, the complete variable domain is EAGVAQSPRYKIIEKRQSVAFWCNPISGHATLYWYQQILGQGPKLLIQFQNNGVVDDSQLPKDRFSAERLKGVDSTLKIQPAKLEDSAVYLCASSFRASDQTDTQYFGPGTRLTVL.

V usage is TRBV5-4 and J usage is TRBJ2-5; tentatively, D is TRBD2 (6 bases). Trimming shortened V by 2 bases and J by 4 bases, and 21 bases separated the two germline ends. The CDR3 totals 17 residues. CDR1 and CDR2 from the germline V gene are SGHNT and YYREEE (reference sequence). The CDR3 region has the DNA TGTGCCAGCAGCTTAACGGGAACTAGCTGGGCCGCAGAGACCCAGTACTTC. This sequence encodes CASSLTGTSWAAETQYF. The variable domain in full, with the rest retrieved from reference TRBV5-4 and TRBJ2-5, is ETGVTQSPTHLIKTRGQQVTLRCSSQSGHNTVSWYQQALGQGPQFIFQYYREEENGRGNFPPRFSGLQFPNYSSELNVNALELDDSALYLCASSLTGTSWAAETQYFGPGTRLLVL.

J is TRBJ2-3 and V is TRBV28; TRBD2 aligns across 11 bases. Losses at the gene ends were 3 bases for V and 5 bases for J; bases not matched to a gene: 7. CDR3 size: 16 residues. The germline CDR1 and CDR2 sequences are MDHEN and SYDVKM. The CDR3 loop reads CASSFMSGLAGDTQYF. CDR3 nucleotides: TGTGCCAGCAGTTTTATGTCCGGACTAGCGGGAGATACGCAGTATTTT.

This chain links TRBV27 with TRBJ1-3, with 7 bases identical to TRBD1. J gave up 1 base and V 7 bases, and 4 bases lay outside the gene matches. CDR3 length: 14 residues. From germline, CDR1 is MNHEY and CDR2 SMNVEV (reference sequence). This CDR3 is CASMGQLSGNTIYF. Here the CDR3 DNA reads TGTGCCAGCATGGGACAGCTATCTGGAAACACCATATATTTT.

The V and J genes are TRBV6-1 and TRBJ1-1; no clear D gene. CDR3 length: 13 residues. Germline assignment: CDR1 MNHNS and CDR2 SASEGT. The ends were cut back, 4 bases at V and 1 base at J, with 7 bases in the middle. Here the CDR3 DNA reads TGTGCCAGCAGTGCCAATTGGAACACTGAAGCTTTCTTT. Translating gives CASSANWNTEAFF.

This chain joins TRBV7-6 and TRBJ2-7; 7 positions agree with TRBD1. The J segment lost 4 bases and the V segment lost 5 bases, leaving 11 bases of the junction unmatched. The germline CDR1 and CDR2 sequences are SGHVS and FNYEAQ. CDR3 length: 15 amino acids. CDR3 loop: CASSLNPTGSYEQYF. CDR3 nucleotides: TGTGCCAGCAGCCTAAATCCGACAGGGTCGTACGAGCAGTACTTC.

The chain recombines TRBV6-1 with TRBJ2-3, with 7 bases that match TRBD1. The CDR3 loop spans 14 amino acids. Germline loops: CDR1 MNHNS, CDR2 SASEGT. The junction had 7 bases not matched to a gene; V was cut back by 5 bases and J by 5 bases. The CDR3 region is CASSNRGVEDTQYF. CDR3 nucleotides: TGTGCCAGCAGTAACAGGGGTGTGGAAGATACGCAGTATTTT.

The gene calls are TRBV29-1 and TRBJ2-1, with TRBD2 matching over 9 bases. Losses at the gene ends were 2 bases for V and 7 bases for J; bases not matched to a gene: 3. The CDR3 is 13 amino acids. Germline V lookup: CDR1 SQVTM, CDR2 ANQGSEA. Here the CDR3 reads CSVEKGLANEQFF. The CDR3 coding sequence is TGCAGCGTTGAAAAGGGACTAGCTAATGAGCAGTTCTTC.

CDR3 coding DNA: TGTGCCAGCAGCTTAGTCATGGATCAGCCCCAGCATTTT. This gives the protein CASSLVMDQPQHF. J is TRBJ1-5 and V is TRBV7-2; D remains unclear. Germline CDR1 SGHTA, CDR2 FQGNSA. V was cut by 1 base and J by 5 bases, with 6 bases left in between. The CDR3 is made up of 13 amino acids.

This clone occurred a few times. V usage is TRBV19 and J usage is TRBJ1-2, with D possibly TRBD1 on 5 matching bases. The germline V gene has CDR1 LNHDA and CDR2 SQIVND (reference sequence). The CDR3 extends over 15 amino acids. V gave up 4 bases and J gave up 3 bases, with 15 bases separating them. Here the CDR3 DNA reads TGTGCCAGTAGTACGGACACTTTTGGGGACTATGGCTACACCTTC. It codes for CASSTDTFGDYGYTF.